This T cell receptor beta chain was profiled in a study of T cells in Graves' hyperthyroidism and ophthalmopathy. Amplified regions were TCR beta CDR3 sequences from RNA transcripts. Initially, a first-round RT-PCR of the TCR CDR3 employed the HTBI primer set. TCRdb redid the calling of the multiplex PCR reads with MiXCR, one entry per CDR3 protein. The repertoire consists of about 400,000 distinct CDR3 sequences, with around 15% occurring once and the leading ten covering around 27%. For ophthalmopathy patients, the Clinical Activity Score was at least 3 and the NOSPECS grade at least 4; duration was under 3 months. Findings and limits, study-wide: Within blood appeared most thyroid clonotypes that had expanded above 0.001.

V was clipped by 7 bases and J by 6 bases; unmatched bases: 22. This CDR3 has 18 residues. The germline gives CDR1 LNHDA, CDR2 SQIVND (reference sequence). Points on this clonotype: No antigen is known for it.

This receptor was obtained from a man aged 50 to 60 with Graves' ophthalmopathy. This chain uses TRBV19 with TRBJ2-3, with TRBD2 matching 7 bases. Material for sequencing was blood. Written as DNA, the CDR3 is TGTGCCAGTACCTCTAGGGGTGTTTTGGCGGGAGCGGTGGATACGCAGTATTTT. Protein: CASTSRGVLAGAVDTQYF.